This is a list of T cell receptor beta chains from one sample in a study of PD-1 blockade in classical Hodgkin lymphoma. Measured with immunoSEQ multiplex PCR; TCRdb has only the in-frame clones, and not every one. The sample shows 14,000 or so clones, around four fifths of them seen only once. The source was peripheral blood mononuclear cells (PBMCs), collected at baseline. These receptors all stem from a human donor with classical Hodgkin lymphoma. Both conserved end residues are part of each CDR3. D genes are given only for firm matches. Rows give clone size only sometimes, using once, few, many, or a class for an expanded clone.

V gene	clone size	D gene	J gene	CDR3 protein	CDR3 DNA
TRBV11-1	-	-	TRBJ1-5	CASSLGRDQPQHF	TGTGCCAGCAGCTTAGGCAGGGATCAGCCCCAGCATTTT
TRBV7-9	-	TRBD1	TRBJ2-3	CASSLQGQDYLTDTQYF	TGTGCCAGCAGCTTACAGGGACAGGACTACCTCACAGATACGCAGTATTTT
TRBV19	-	-	TRBJ1-6	CASSIGSSYNSPLHF	TGTGCCAGTAGTATAGGAAGCTCCTATAATTCACCCCTCCACTTT
TRBV27	few	-	TRBJ1-1	CASSLYGVTEAFF	TGTGCCAGCAGTTTATACGGAGTCACTGAAGCTTTCTTT
TRBV4-1	-	TRBD1	TRBJ2-3	CASGHGTVSTDTQYF	TGCGCCAGCGGTCATGGGACAGTTAGCACAGATACGCAGTATTTT
TRBV7-7	-	-	TRBJ1-5	CASSPGYNQPQHF	TGTGCTAGCAGCCCCGGATACAATCAGCCCCAGCATTTT
TRBV6-5	few	-	TRBJ1-6	CASTWAGNSPLHF	TGTGCCAGCACCTGGGCGGGGAATTCACCCCTCCACTTT
TRBV5-1	few	TRBD2	TRBJ2-2	CASSLIRGRDTGELFF	TGCGCCAGCAGCTTGATCCGGGGGAGGGACACCGGGGAGCTGTTTTTT
TRBV6-5	-	-	TRBJ2-5	CASSLRGLQQETQYF	TGTGCCAGCAGTTTACGGGGACTGCAGCAAGAGACCCAGTACTTC
TRBV7-8	-	-	TRBJ2-7	CASDPNGGLSSYEQYF	TGTGCCAGCGATCCGAATGGGGGCCTTAGCTCCTACGAGCAGTACTTC
TRBV19	-	-	TRBJ2-5	CASSMLWRGQQETQYF	TGTGCCAGTAGTATGTTGTGGAGGGGACAGCAAGAGACCCAGTACTTC
TRBV18	few	-	TRBJ1-1	CASSPQTGNTEAFF	TGTGCCAGCTCACCCCAGACAGGGAACACTGAAGCTTTCTTT
TRBV2	-	-	TRBJ1-2	CASSENSYGYTF	TGTGCCAGCAGTGAAAACAGCTATGGCTACACCTTC
TRBV27	-	TRBD1	TRBJ2-7	CASSLMGQGNEQYF	TGTGCCAGCAGTTTAATGGGACAGGGGAACGAGCAGTACTTC
TRBV29-1	-	-	TRBJ2-1	CSVEWTPRGPEQFF	TGCAGCGTTGAATGGACCCCCCGAGGACCTGAGCAGTTCTTC
TRBV5-1	-	TRBD1	TRBJ2-7	CASSLGTGSMNEQYF	TGCGCCAGCAGCCTGGGGACAGGATCAATGAACGAGCAGTACTTC
TRBV18	-	TRBD1	TRBJ2-5	CASSPRLQGTGGRETQYF	TGTGCCAGCTCACCACGTTTGCAAGGGACAGGGGGGAGAGAGACCCAGTACTTC
TRBV7-9	few	TRBD1	TRBJ1-4	CASSSDRGGEKLFF	TGTGCCAGCAGTTCGGACAGGGGAGGTGAAAAACTGTTTTTT
TRBV6-5	-	-	TRBJ1-1	CASSYSGHQNTEAFF	TGTGCCAGCAGTTACTCCGGGCACCAGAACACTGAAGCTTTCTTT
TRBV7-8	-	TRBD1	TRBJ1-2	CASSLWEDRGGYGYTF	TGTGCCAGCAGCTTATGGGAGGACAGGGGGGGCTATGGCTACACCTTC
TRBV14	-	-	TRBJ1-1	CASRGESRNTEAFF	TGTGCCAGCAGAGGGGAGTCCAGGAACACTGAAGCTTTCTTT
TRBV4-2	-	TRBD1	TRBJ2-2	CASSQGTGAGTGELFF	TGTGCCAGCAGCCAGGGGACAGGGGCGGGCACCGGGGAGCTGTTTTTT